This T cell receptor beta chain stems from a study of shared clonotypes between healthy human individuals. Study-wide background: Used for every donor were three CD4 naive, three CD4 memory, two CD8 naive and one CD8 memory plate. Notes on the study in general: It was anticipated that sequencing depth would influence how many clonotypes donors shared. The generation probabilities recorded for non-shared clonotypes fell below those of clonotypes shared by all four donors.

Comment on this clone: The target antigen is unknown.

The protocol was immunoSEQ multiplex PCR, while the TCRdb copy is restricted to in-frame clones and leaves out a portion. The sample records millions of clones, around nine tenths being singletons. This CDR3 has 13 residues. V was pared by 6 bases and J by 6 bases, with 5 bases of the junction left unmatched. From germline, CDR1 is MNHNY and CDR2 SVGAGI (reference sequence). Source material: naive CD4+ T cells sorted from blood. Described subset: CD45RA+ positively selected. This sequence was found in a man younger than 30 in good health. This chain uses TRBV6-6 with TRBJ1-5; TRBD1 aligns across 7 bases. The CDR3 bases are TGTGCCAGCAGAGCTGAGGGGGCTCAGCCCCAGCATTTT. It encodes CASRAEGAQPQHF.